This is a list of T cell receptor beta chains from one sample in a study of cytomegalovirus exposure and HLA in healthy donors. The protocol was immunoSEQ multiplex PCR, while the TCRdb copy is restricted to in-frame clones and leaves out a portion. This sample has some 120,000 clones, with approximately 68% found just once. Input material: PBMCs. The receptors were gathered from a man aged 25-45 years in good health and CMV-seropositive. The CDR3 runs from the conserved cysteine through the conserved F or W. D genes are given only for firm matches. For some rows the clone size is stated as once, few or many, or as a class when expanded; others skip it.

v_call	clone_size	d_call	j_call	cdr3_aa	cdr3_nt
TRBV2	NA	TRBD2	TRBJ2-6	CASSPALLAGGPEGANVLTF	TGTGCCAGCAGTCCCGCGCTACTAGCGGGAGGGCCAGAGGGGGCCAACGTCCTGACTTTC
TRBV4-2	NA	NA	TRBJ2-3	CASSQAEVEWNTQYF	TGTGCCAGCAGCCAAGCGGAGGTAGAATGGAATACGCAGTATTTT
TRBV19	few	NA	TRBJ2-7	CASITRDYEQYF	TGTGCCAGTATTACGCGAGACTACGAGCAGTACTTC
TRBV11-1	NA	NA	TRBJ2-1	CASTVDRNFYNEQFF	TGTGCCAGCACCGTCGACAGAAATTTTTACAATGAGCAGTTCTTC
TRBV6-5	NA	NA	TRBJ2-5	CASRAGTGERETQYF	TGTGCCAGCAGGGCCGGGACGGGAGAGCGGGAGACCCAGTACTTC
TRBV10-3	NA	NA	TRBJ2-1	CAISVLDSSSSYNEQFF	TGTGCCATCAGTGTGCTGGACAGTTCCAGCTCCTACAATGAGCAGTTCTTC
TRBV27	NA	TRBD2	TRBJ2-1	CASTRWLAGVGEQFF	TGTGCCAGCACCCGCTGGCTAGCGGGAGTGGGTGAGCAGTTCTTC
TRBV6-1	NA	TRBD1	TRBJ1-2	CASRPGQGYYGYTF	TGTGCCAGCAGGCCGGGACAGGGGTACTATGGCTACACCTTC
TRBV5-1	NA	NA	TRBJ2-3	CASSRGESREEYF	TGCGCCAGCAGCCGAGGAGAGTCCCGAGAGGAGTATTTT
TRBV13	NA	TRBD2	TRBJ2-5	CASSLSWSAGGSLSGVETQYF	TGTGCCAGCAGCTTATCATGGTCAGCGGGAGGCTCTTTATCTGGCGTGGAGACCCAGTACTTC
TRBV6-5	few	TRBD1	TRBJ1-1	CASSGGFTEAFF	TGTGCCAGCTCAGGGGGCTTCACTGAAGCTTTCTTT
TRBV28	NA	NA	TRBJ2-2	CASSYLSGTGELFF	TGTGCCAGCAGCTATCTATCGGGCACCGGGGAGCTGTTTTTT
TRBV19	NA	NA	TRBJ1-1	CASSMRVGNTEAFF	TGTGCCAGTAGTATGAGGGTTGGCAACACTGAAGCTTTCTTT
TRBV5-1	NA	TRBD1	TRBJ1-1	CASSGPGQGNTEAFF	TGCGCCAGCAGCGGACCGGGACAGGGAAACACTGAAGCTTTCTTT
TRBV4-1	NA	NA	TRBJ2-5	CASSQEEGSRRTQYF	TGCGCCAGCAGCCAAGAAGAGGGCAGTAGGCGCACCCAGTACTTC
TRBV30	NA	TRBD1	TRBJ1-1	CAWHRGQGTEAFF	TGTGCCTGGCACCGCGGACAGGGGACTGAAGCTTTCTTT
TRBV2	NA	TRBD2	TRBJ2-1	CASRGTSGGPYNEQFF	TGTGCCAGCAGGGGGACTAGCGGGGGGCCCTACAATGAGCAGTTCTTC
TRBV6-1	NA	TRBD1	TRBJ2-7	CASSLHQGDEQYF	TGTGCCAGCAGTCTTCATCAGGGGGACGAGCAGTACTTC
TRBV28	NA	NA	TRBJ1-1	CASSPTEPTNTEAFF	TGTGCCAGCAGTCCGACAGAACCTACGAACACTGAAGCTTTCTTT
TRBV12-5	few	TRBD2	TRBJ2-3	CASGSTAGEVDTQYF	TGTGCTAGTGGTTCAACTGCGGGGGAAGTAGATACGCAGTATTTT
TRBV6-1	NA	NA	TRBJ2-1	CASIWVGRDEQFF	TGTGCCAGCATCTGGGTCGGCAGGGATGAGCAGTTCTTC
TRBV5-4	NA	TRBD2	TRBJ2-3	CASSKGLAGGNTQYF	TGTGCCAGCAGCAAGGGACTAGCGGGAGGAAATACGCAGTATTTT
TRBV5-1	NA	TRBD1	TRBJ1-1	CASRPTGGKSAFF	TGCGCCAGCAGGCCAACAGGGGGCAAATCCGCTTTCTTT
TRBV2	once	NA	TRBJ2-5	CASSESEGGPYETQYF	TGTGCCAGCAGTGAATCGGAGGGCGGCCCCTATGAGACCCAGTACTTC
TRBV5-6	NA	TRBD1	TRBJ1-2	CASSLAEAGGSYGYTF	TGTGCCAGCAGCTTGGCAGAAGCAGGGGGTAGCTATGGCTACACCTTC
TRBV5-8	NA	NA	TRBJ2-5	CASSEGTQQETQYF	TGTGCCAGCAGCGAGGGGACTCAACAAGAGACCCAGTACTTC
TRBV9	NA	NA	TRBJ2-3	CASSTRLSTDTQYF	TGTGCCAGCAGCACCAGGCTTAGCACAGATACGCAGTATTTT
TRBV29-1	NA	NA	TRBJ2-3	CSVELALGTDTQYF	TGCAGCGTTGAACTAGCGTTAGGGACAGATACGCAGTATTTT
TRBV5-6	NA	TRBD1	TRBJ1-2	CASSPPHARGSGYTF	TGTGCCAGCAGCCCCCCCCATGCCAGGGGGAGCGGCTACACCTTC
TRBV13	NA	TRBD2	TRBJ2-1	CASSFKLAGGRNEQFF	TGTGCCAGCAGCTTCAAACTAGCGGGAGGAAGAAATGAGCAGTTCTTC
TRBV5-1	NA	NA	TRBJ1-2	CASSSTPQGLYGYTF	TGCGCCAGCAGCTCGACCCCCCAGGGGTTATATGGCTACACCTTC
TRBV5-5	NA	NA	TRBJ1-4	CASSLGGVGEKLFF	TGTGCCAGCAGCTTGGGCGGGGTTGGTGAAAAACTGTTTTTT
TRBV2	NA	NA	TRBJ2-7	CASSVLGDYEQYF	TGTGCCAGCAGTGTTCTCGGGGACTACGAGCAGTACTTC
TRBV5-1	NA	TRBD2	TRBJ2-7	CASSAGTSGRASSYEQYF	TGCGCCAGCAGCGCCGGGACTAGCGGGAGGGCCAGCTCCTACGAGCAGTACTTC
TRBV5-1	few	NA	TRBJ2-3	CASSPQRRSTDTQYF	TGCGCCAGCTCCCCACAAAGGAGAAGCACAGATACGCAGTATTTT
TRBV5-1	NA	TRBD1	TRBJ1-6	CASRWGQNNSPLHF	TGCGCCAGCAGATGGGGACAGAATAATTCACCCCTCCACTTT
TRBV19	few	TRBD2	TRBJ2-1	CASSILLASYNEQFF	TGTGCCAGTAGTATTTTACTAGCGTCCTACAATGAGCAGTTCTTC
TRBV6-5	few	NA	TRBJ1-1	CASSYSYKNTEAFF	TGTGCCAGCAGTTACTCTTATAAGAACACTGAAGCTTTCTTT
TRBV11-1	NA	TRBD2	TRBJ2-1	CASSPRTSGTSYNEQFF	TGTGCCAGCAGCCCACGGACTAGCGGGACCTCCTACAATGAGCAGTTCTTC
TRBV15	NA	TRBD2	TRBJ2-4	CATSREGLTSGISVQYF	TGTGCCACCAGCAGAGAAGGGCTGACTAGCGGGATCAGTGTTCAGTACTTC
TRBV15	NA	NA	TRBJ1-4	CATSRVTNRVLGEKLFF	TGTGCCACCAGCAGGGTAACGAACAGGGTTCTCGGCGAAAAACTGTTTTTT
TRBV4-2	NA	TRBD1	TRBJ2-3	CASSPSVSGTALLGGTDTQYF	TGTGCCAGCAGCCCCTCCGTCTCCGGGACAGCTCTTCTGGGGGGCACAGATACGCAGTATTTT
TRBV5-1	NA	TRBD1	TRBJ2-7	CASSMGQGNEQYF	TGCGCCAGCAGCATGGGACAGGGTAACGAGCAGTACTTC
TRBV20-1	NA	NA	TRBJ1-5	CSARGQGPQHF	TGCAGTGCTAGAGGCCAGGGGCCCCAGCATTTT
TRBV5-1	NA	TRBD1	TRBJ1-2	CASSPNGQGSVYGYTF	TGCGCCAGCAGCCCCAACGGACAGGGATCAGTATATGGCTACACCTTC
TRBV11-2	NA	NA	TRBJ1-2	CASSLGGRGWDGYTF	TGTGCCAGCAGCTTAGGGGGGAGGGGTTGGGATGGCTACACCTTC
TRBV2	NA	NA	TRBJ1-1	CASKRFGVYTEAFF	TGTGCCAGCAAGCGATTCGGGGTATACACTGAAGCTTTCTTT